This TCR beta chain derives from a study of OX40 agonist ivuxolimab in advanced cancers. Study information: Prior checkpoint blockade (anti-PD-1, anti-PD-L1 or anti-CTLA-4) was permitted; 35% to 50% had it.

Some clones are missing from TCRdb's copy, which holds only in-frame ones; the method was immunoSEQ multiplex PCR. The table records 40,000 to 45,000 clones, around 88% of them present only once. Germline V CDR1 and CDR2: SGHTA, FQGNSA. Trimming shortened V by 2 bases and J by 7 bases, and 12 bases separated the two germline ends. The CDR3 sequence is 14 residues long. The source of this sequence is an adult with an advanced solid tumor such as melanoma, head and neck, liver or kidney cancer. This chain uses TRBV7-2 with TRBJ2-1, with D possibly matching TRBD1 (6 bases). The specimen comprised CD4+ or CD8+ T cells sorted from blood, sampled in a trial of the OX40 agonist ivuxolimab. The CDR3 region is CASSLMGAENEQFF. CDR3 in DNA: TGTGCCAGCAGCTTAATGGGGGCAGAAAATGAGCAGTTCTTC.